This T cell receptor (beta chain) stems from a study of beta chain features in type 1 diabetes. The length of the CDR3 is 17 residues. CDR1 LGHNA and CDR2 YSLEER come from the germline V gene. Unmatched junction bases numbered 6, after V lost 0 bases and J lost 1 base. Sorted populations were all over 95% pure. Study outcomes and limitations: VDJ junctions sequenced from type 1 diabetes patients showed fewer insertions and more deletions. Within the patient group, naive, central memory and Treg TCRB repertoires appeared more similar to each other than within healthy donors. High TCR expression in some cells could lead to their over-representation in cDNA sequencing.

The whole isolated RNA underwent reverse transcription, so sequencing captured expressed TCRB transcripts. TCRdb's copy holds only in-frame clones and misses some; the assay was immunoSEQ multiplex PCR. Of just over 450,000 clones listed, roughly 30% are singletons. Regarding this clone: Its matching antigen is unknown.

This sequence was found in a man aged 18 to 29 in good health. The chain recombines TRBV4-3 with TRBJ2-1, with 7 bases lining up with TRBD2. The sample was naive CD4+ T cells from blood. The CDR3 sequence: CASSQDRQAGSYNEQFF. CDR3 DNA sequence: TGCGCCAGCAGCCAAGATAGGCAAGCGGGGTCCTACAATGAGCAGTTCTTC.